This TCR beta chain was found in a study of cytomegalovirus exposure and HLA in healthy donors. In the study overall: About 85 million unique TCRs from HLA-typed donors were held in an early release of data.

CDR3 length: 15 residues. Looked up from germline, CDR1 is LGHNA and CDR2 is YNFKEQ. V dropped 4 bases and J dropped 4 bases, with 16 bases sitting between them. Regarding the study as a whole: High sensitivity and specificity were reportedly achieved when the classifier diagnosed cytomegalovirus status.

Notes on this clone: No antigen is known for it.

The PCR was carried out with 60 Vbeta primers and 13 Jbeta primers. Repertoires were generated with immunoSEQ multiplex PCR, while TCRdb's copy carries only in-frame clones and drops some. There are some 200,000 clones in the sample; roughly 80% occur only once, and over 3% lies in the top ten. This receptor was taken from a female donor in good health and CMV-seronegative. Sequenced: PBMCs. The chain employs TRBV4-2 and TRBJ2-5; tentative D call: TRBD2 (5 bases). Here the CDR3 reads CASSPNPTDSETQYF. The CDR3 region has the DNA TGTGCCAGCAGCCCAAACCCGACGGACTCAGAGACCCAGTACTTC.